The sequence of this TCR beta chain was determined in a study of T cell changes during pregnancy in multiple sclerosis. Clones were read by immunoSEQ multiplex PCR, and TCRdb kept only the in-frame ones, dropping some. The sample records 84,000 or so clones, 94% being singletons. Germline-derived CDR1 and CDR2 are MNHNS and SASEGT. The V gene lost 1 base and the J gene lost 4 bases, with 7 bases spanning the gap. The CDR3 loop spans 14 amino acids. This chain joins TRBV6-1 and TRBJ1-4, with D possibly TRBD1 on 5 matching bases. Sequencing was performed on peripheral blood, taken in the third trimester of pregnancy. The origin of this receptor is a female donor with multiple sclerosis, enrolled in a pregnancy study. CDR3 coding DNA: TGTGCCAGCAGTGAAGGACAGCTTAATGAAAAACTGTTTTTT. It is translated as CASSEGQLNEKLFF.